The next 22 T cell receptor beta chains were all read from a single sample in a study of T cells in Graves' hyperthyroidism and ophthalmopathy. TCR beta CDR3 region amplification was performed from RNA transcripts. The TCR CDR3 was amplified in a first-round RT-PCR using the HTBI primer set. A single record per CDR3 protein comes from TCRdb applying MiXCR to the multiplex PCR reads. The sample has 500,000 to 800,000 distinct CDR3 sequences; over 40% are singletons. Material for sequencing was peripheral blood or thyroid tissue (not recorded which). The source is an adult man with Graves' disease, either hyperthyroidism or ophthalmopathy (not recorded which).

The table lists this clonotype with many counts. This rearrangement joins TRBV2 to TRBJ2-7; 10 bases fit TRBD1. Germline V gives CDR1 SNHLY, CDR2 FYNNEI. Trimming at V came to 6 bases and at J to 1 base, leaving 3 bases not matched to a gene. The CDR3 is 14 residues long. In nucleotides, the CDR3 is TGTGCCAGCAGGACAGGGGGCTGGTCCTACGAGCAGTACTTC. Protein: CASRTGGWSYEQYF.

Only a few counts were recorded for this clonotype. This rearrangement joins TRBV10-3 to TRBJ1-6; D unresolved. Germline CDR1 and CDR2: ENHRY and SYGVKD. There are 9 residues in the CDR3. Trimming shortened V by 2 bases and J by 18 bases, and 5 bases separated the two germline ends. In nucleotides, the CDR3 is TGTGCCATCAGTGAGCCTCGCCACTTT. It is translated as CAISEPRHF.

The chain joins TRBV5-5 to TRBJ1-4; D is unclear. V lost 3 bases and J lost 5, with 5 bases in between. The CDR3 sequence is 12 residues long. In germline, CDR1 is SGHKS, CDR2 YYEKEE (reference sequence). This CDR3 reads CASSYRNEKLFF. DNA of the CDR3: TGTGCCAGCAGCTACCGGAATGAAAAACTGTTTTTT. Full variable domain (remainder filled in from reference TRBV5-5 and TRBJ1-4): DAGVTQSPTHLIKTRGQQVTLRCSPISGHKSVSWYQQVLGQGPQFIFQYYEKEERGRGNFPDRFSARQFPNYSSELNVNALLLGDSALYLCASSYRNEKLFFGSGTQLSVL.

This clonotype has a count of ten or more. The chain couples TRBV24-1 to TRBJ1-4; D possibly corresponds to TRBD1 (6 bases). The CDR3 covers 15 residues. The V gene's germline CDR1 is KGHDR and CDR2 SFDVKD. V gave up 2 bases and J gave up 7 bases, with 13 bases separating them. In nucleotides, the CDR3 is TGTGCCACCAGTGATTCCGGGGGCAAGGGTGAAAAACTGTTTTTT. This codes for CATSDSGGKGEKLFF.

The V and J genes are TRBV20-1 and TRBJ1-4; D is perhaps TRBD1 (5 bases). There are 13 residues in the CDR3. CDR1 and CDR2 (germline): DFQATT, SNEGSKA (reference sequence). Trimming cost V 3 bases and J 7 bases, with 12 bases left between them. CDR3 sequence (DNA): TGCAGTGCTAGTGAGGGGATATCTGAAAAACTGTTTTTT. It yields the protein CSASEGISEKLFF.

As for this clonotype: A clone one base away is much larger, so this may be a read error. This is likely a read error, given that the CDR3 carries no conserved phenylalanine or tryptophan at its end. The chain has TRBV14 and TRBJ1-6; the match to TRBD1 covers 8 bases. Germline V gives CDR1 SGHDN, CDR2 FVKESK. V lost 3 bases to trimming and J lost 10 bases; unmatched junction nucleotides: 5. The CDR3 consists of 14 residues. For the CDR3, the DNA is TGTGCCAGCAGCCAGGACAGGGTCAGATCACCCCTCCACTCT. This gives the protein CASSQDRVRSPLHS.

V gene TRBV7-4 combines with J gene TRBJ1-5; perhaps TRBD1 as D (6 bases). The germline V and J ends were trimmed by 7 bases and 1 base, with 11 bases remaining between them. Germline V gene sequence: CDR1 SGHVT, CDR2 SQSDAQ. The CDR3 loop spans 14 amino acids. Here the CDR3 DNA reads TGTGCCAGCAAAACAGGGTTGAGCAATCAGCCCCAGCATTTT. Its protein product is CASKTGLSNQPQHF.

The V gene is TRBV5-4, the J gene TRBJ1-1; D call uncertain. Germline CDR1 SGHNT, CDR2 YYREEE (reference sequence). The CDR3 sequence is 12 residues long. V was pared by 4 bases and J by 7 bases, with 11 bases between. The DNA of the CDR3 is TGTGCCAGCAGCAAGGACGGCGGTGAAGCTTTCTTT. It encodes CASSKDGGEAFF.

As for this clonotype: Because the CDR3's place on the DNA is in doubt, the DNA is left out and the CDR3 is given as listed by TCRdb. The V gene is TRBV7-6, the J gene TRBJ1-5. Germline CDR1 is SGHVS and CDR2 is FNYEAQ. Including both end residues, the CDR3 is 16 amino acids long. This chain's CDR3 is CASSLTVGEGNQPRHF.

This clonotype was picked up many times. The chain couples TRBV7-2 to TRBJ1-1; 7 positions agree with TRBD1. Germline V gene sequence: CDR1 SGHTA, CDR2 FQGNSA. The V and J ends lost 3 bases and 4 bases, in that order; junction bases with no gene match: 2. This CDR3 comprises 13 residues. For the CDR3, the DNA is TGTGCCAGCAGCTTTGAGGGGGCCACTGAAGCTTTCTTT. Translation: CASSFEGATEAFF.

This clonotype showed up many times. V and J are TRBV29-1 and TRBJ2-7; 7 positions agree with TRBD1. CDR1 is SQVTM and CDR2 is ANQGSEA in the germline V gene. The V segment lost 6 bases and the J segment 2 bases; nucleotides outside the gene matches: 7. There are 13 residues in the CDR3. DNA of the CDR3: TGCAGCGTAGACCGGGACAGCACCTACGAGCAGTACTTC. Translating gives CSVDRDSTYEQYF.

This clonotype was seen more than once but under ten times. The rearrangement joins TRBV7-9 to TRBJ2-2; no clear D. CDR1 and CDR2 from the germline V gene are SEHNR and FQNEAQ (reference sequence). CDR3 length: 13 residues. V lost 6 bases and J lost 4, with 9 bases in between. CDR3: CASSSRTTGELFF. CDR3 bases: TGTGCCAGCAGTTCCCGGACCACCGGGGAGCTGTTTTTT.

The rearrangement uses TRBV20-1 and TRBJ2-7; possible D gene TRBD2, 6 bases. This CDR3 is built from 17 residues. V lost 2 bases and J 4 bases, leaving 24 bases between the germline ends. CDR1 DFQATT and CDR2 SNEGSKA come from the germline V gene (reference sequence). The CDR3 protein is CSARPRERAGGTYEQYF. The DNA of the CDR3 is TGCAGTGCTAGACCCAGAGAGCGGGCTGGAGGAACGTACGAGCAGTACTTC.

The chain employs TRBV2 and TRBJ1-1; possible D gene TRBD1, 5 bases. This CDR3 comprises 15 residues. Germline values: CDR1 SNHLY, CDR2 FYNNEI. The V and J ends lost 5 bases and 2 bases respectively, with 15 bases between them. The CDR3 loop reads CASSYSPGRNTEAFF. DNA of the CDR3: TGTGCCAGCAGTTACTCGCCAGGGCGAAACACTGAAGCTTTCTTT.

Worth noting for this clonotype: Sequence at one end of the junction differs from germline and may be a read error. The chain employs TRBV5-1 and TRBJ1-1; D remains ambiguous. Germline V lookup: CDR1 SGHRS, CDR2 YFSETQ. The CDR3 consists of 15 residues. The CDR3 protein is CASSLKLVFNTEAFF. Written as DNA, the CDR3 is TGTGCCAGCAGCTTAAAGCTCGTCTTCAACACTGAAGCTTTCTTT.

Note on this clonotype: This may be a read error: a much more frequent sequence differs by one nucleotide. The chain couples TRBV2 to TRBJ2-7; maybe TRBD1 (7 bases). CDR3 length: 16 amino acids. The germline V gene encodes CDR1 SNHLY and CDR2 FYNNEI. The CDR3 bases are TGCGCCAGCAGTGAGTCAGGGGGACTCCCATCCTACGAGCAGTACTTC. Translation gives CASSESGGLPSYEQYF.

The gene calls are TRBV6-5 and TRBJ2-2, with no clear D. The germline V gene has CDR1 MNHEY and CDR2 SVGAGI. Trimming took off 4 bases at V and 2 bases at J, with 5 bases between the two ends. This CDR3 region has 13 residues. The CDR3 loop is CASSWANTGELFF. CDR3 DNA sequence: TGTGCCAGCAGTTGGGCCAACACCGGGGAGCTGTTTTTT.

Regarding this clonotype: A much larger clonotype is one base distant, so this may be a read error. J is TRBJ1-1 and V is TRBV9; D uncertain. The CDR3 extends over 13 amino acids. The V end lost 3 bases, the J end lost 1 base, and 7 bases lay between the germline ends. Germline loops: CDR1 SGDLS, CDR2 YYNGEE. CDR3 region: CASSADKNTEAFF. The CDR3 nucleotides read TGTGCCAGCAGCGCCGACAAGAACACTGAAGCTTTCTTT.

V and J are TRBV20-1 and TRBJ1-1; possible D gene TRBD1, 5 bases. CDR1 is DFQATT and CDR2 is SNEGSKA in the germline V gene (reference sequence). V shed 3 bases and J shed 6 bases, with 14 bases lying between them. The CDR3 has 13 amino acids. The CDR3 protein is CSASPGMMSEAFF. For the CDR3, the DNA is TGCAGTGCTAGCCCAGGGATGATGTCTGAAGCTTTCTTT.

The chain couples TRBV9 to TRBJ1-4; D gene uncertain. V lost 4 bases, J lost 3 bases, and 10 bases lay in between. Germline values: CDR1 SGDLS, CDR2 YYNGEE. This CDR3 contains 14 residues. The CDR3 DNA is TGTGCCAGCAGCTCGGGGTCGGCTAATGAAAAACTGTTTTTT. Encoded protein: CASSSGSANEKLFF.

The chain recombines TRBV24-1 with TRBJ2-3, with 8 bases matching TRBD1. The CDR3 loop spans 15 amino acids. The V and J ends lost 4 bases and 1 base, in that order; junction bases with no gene match: 3. From germline, CDR1 is KGHDR and CDR2 SFDVKD. This CDR3 reads CATSDQTGGTDTQYF. The CDR3 region has the DNA TGTGCCACCAGTGACCAGACAGGGGGCACAGATACGCAGTATTTT.

This clonotype has ten or more counts. CDR3 protein: CSAVANRVSPLHF. DNA for the CDR3: TGCAGTGCTGTGGCAAACAGGGTTTCACCCCTCCACTTT. J is TRBJ1-6 and V is TRBV20-1, with D possibly being TRBD1 (6 bases). The CDR3 has 13 amino acids. Per the germline V gene, CDR1 is DFQATT and CDR2 is SNEGSKA (reference sequence). V lost 5 bases and J 9 bases, leaving 14 bases between the germline ends.